The 21 T cell receptor beta chains listed next were all sequenced from one sample in a study of CD8 T cells in ankylosing spondylitis. The study's findings and limits: Ankylosing spondylitis blood appeared to be characterized by a TCR beta motif of eight highly homologous variants.

Their target antigens are unknown. TCRdb re-called the 5' RACE reads with MiXCR, one entry per CDR3 protein. The repertoire holds about 440,000 distinct CDR3 sequences, with roughly 17% as singletons. Sequenced sample: blood, either unsorted or a sorted T cell fraction (not recorded which). These receptors were collected from a male donor with ankylosing spondylitis.

The chain joins TRBV4-2 to TRBJ2-7, with D unresolved. The CDR3 has 15 amino acids. Germline V CDR1 and CDR2: LGHNA, YNFKEQ. V gave up 2 bases and J gave up 3 bases, with 14 bases separating them. The CDR3 nucleotides are TGTGCCAGCAGCCAACACGAAGCGCAAGGCTACGAGCAGTACTTC. Translation: CASSQHEAQGYEQYF.

This clonotype was picked up many times. The chain employs TRBV20-1 and TRBJ2-1; TRBD1 agrees at 8 bases. CDR1 is DFQATT and CDR2 is SNEGSKA in the germline V gene (reference sequence). After removal of 5 bases from V and 3 bases from J, the junction contained 12 bases not matched to a gene. This CDR3 contains 16 residues. CDR3: CSALYSQGARYNEQFF. CDR3 bases: TGCAGTGCTCTCTATTCCCAGGGGGCCCGCTACAATGAGCAGTTCTTC.

This clonotype was seen repeatedly, ten times or more. The V and J genes are TRBV10-1 and TRBJ2-3; 11 positions match TRBD1. This CDR3 has 16 residues. Trimming removed 3 bases from V and 1 base from J; junction bases left unmatched: 3. Germline V lookup: CDR1 WNHNN, CDR2 SYGVQD (reference sequence). As DNA, the CDR3 is TGCGCCAGCAGTGAAAGGACAGGGGGCCGCACAGATACGCAGTATTTT. This codes for CASSERTGGRTDTQYF.

This clonotype was seen a few times. The chain has TRBV6-5 and TRBJ1-6, with D unclear. The CDR3 is made up of 15 amino acids. Trimming pared 1 base from V and 2 bases from J, leaving 6 bases between. Germline CDR1 MNHEY, CDR2 SVGAGI. CDR3: CASSYYGAYNSPLHF. CDR3 bases: TGTGCCAGCAGTTACTACGGGGCCTATAATTCACCCCTCCACTTT.

The chain links TRBV6-1 to TRBJ1-1; perhaps TRBD1 as D (6 bases). Germline lookup yields CDR1 MNHNS and CDR2 SASEGT. The length of the CDR3 is 17 residues. The V end was cut by 3 bases, the J end by 5 bases, with 22 bases between. The CDR3 here is CASSEWQGIGGRTEAFF. As DNA, the CDR3 is TGTGCCAGCAGTGAGTGGCAGGGTATAGGGGGGCGGACTGAAGCTTTCTTT.

V is TRBV29-1 and J is TRBJ2-7, with D possibly called TRBD1 or TRBD2 (5 bases each). This CDR3 region has 14 residues. V was pared by 5 bases and J by 6 bases, with 20 bases between. CDR1 and CDR2 from the germline V gene are SQVTM and ANQGSEA. The DNA for the CDR3 is TGCAGCGTTCTTGGGACGGTCGATGAAGGCGAGCAGTACTTC. This codes for CSVLGTVDEGEQYF.

This clonotype was detected many times. J is TRBJ2-5 and V is TRBV12-3 or TRBV12-4, with TRBD2 matching over 9 bases. V was pared by 5 bases and J by 6 bases, with 7 bases of the junction left unmatched. CDR3 length: 14 amino acids. DNA of the CDR3: TGTGCCAGCAGTCCCTCCGGGACTAGCAAGACCCAGTACTTC. Translated, it gives CASSPSGTSKTQYF.

This clonotype was counted only a few times. The genes are TRBV29-1 and TRBJ2-5, with D perhaps TRBD1 or TRBD2 (5 bases each). V shed 8 bases and J shed 5 bases, with 12 bases lying between them. The germline CDR1 and CDR2 sequences are SQVTM and ANQGSEA. The length of the CDR3 is 11 residues. CDR3 sequence: CSLLAGETQYF. CDR3 DNA sequence: TGCAGCCTCCTAGCAGGGGAGACCCAGTACTTC. The full variable domain, its missing parts supplied by reference TRBV29-1 and TRBJ2-5, is SAVISQKPSRDICQRGTSLTIQCQVDSQVTMMFWYRQQPGQSLTLIATANQGSEATYESGFVIDKFPISRPNLTFSTLTVSNMSPEDSSIYLCSLLAGETQYFGPGTRLLVL.

This clonotype was counted between two and nine times. J is TRBJ1-4 and V is TRBV5-1; D is uncertain. V dropped 6 bases and J dropped 6 bases, with 15 bases sitting between them. CDR3 length equals 14 residues. Germline CDR1 SGHRS, CDR2 YFSETQ. The CDR3 reads CASKGAEGDEKLFF. In DNA, the CDR3 is TGCGCCAGCAAGGGAGCCGAGGGCGATGAAAAACTGTTTTTT.

This clonotype was recorded a few times. The chain is built from TRBV12-3 or TRBV12-4 and TRBJ2-2; D call uncertain. The CDR3 sequence is 13 residues long. V was clipped by 5 bases and J by 6 bases, with 10 bases between them. This CDR3 reads CASSPRTAGELFF. In nucleotides, the CDR3 is TGTGCCAGCAGTCCACGGACGGCCGGGGAGCTGTTTTTT.

The DNA of the CDR3 is TGCGCCAGCACTCATAGCCCCCCCGGGGGCGGGAACACCGGGGAGCTGTTTTTT. This codes for CASTHSPPGGGNTGELFF. The chain uses TRBV5-1 and TRBJ2-2; D possibly uses TRBD1 or TRBD2 (6 bases each). V shed 6 bases and J shed 1 base, with 22 bases lying between them. The CDR3 has 18 residues. Germline lookup yields CDR1 SGHRS and CDR2 YFSETQ.

This clonotype has just a few counts. J is TRBJ2-1 and V is TRBV12-3 or TRBV12-4; tentative D call: TRBD2 (5 bases). V was shortened by 2 bases and J by 2 bases, with 13 bases between the two germline ends. This CDR3 spans 16 amino acids. The CDR3 reads CASSLTGWGPYNEQFF. CDR3 in DNA: TGTGCCAGCAGTTTAACGGGATGGGGTCCCTACAATGAGCAGTTCTTC.

This clonotype was picked up a small number of times. J is TRBJ2-1 and V is TRBV19, with D perhaps matching TRBD2 (6 bases). Trimming took off 4 bases at V and 8 bases at J, with 12 bases between the two ends. This CDR3 contains 13 residues. Germline CDR1 reads LNHDA; CDR2 reads SQIVND (reference sequence). The CDR3 loop reads CASSKIGSDEQFF. The CDR3 DNA reads as TGTGCCAGTAGTAAGATCGGGAGCGATGAGCAGTTCTTC. Complete variable domain (other parts from reference TRBV19 and TRBJ2-1): DGGITQSPKYLFRKEGQNVTLSCEQNLNHDAMYWYRQDPGQGLRLIYYSQIVNDFQKGDIAEGYSVSREKKESFPLTVTSAQKNPTAFYLCASSKIGSDEQFFGPGTRLTVL.

V and J are TRBV12-3 or TRBV12-4 and TRBJ2-1, with 7 bases aligning to TRBD1. J lost 8 bases, V lost 4 bases, and 8 bases had no gene match. The CDR3 covers 14 residues. The CDR3 here is CASSSGTDGDEQFF. The CDR3 nucleotides are TGTGCCAGCAGTTCCGGGACAGATGGGGATGAGCAGTTCTTC.

This clonotype was found a few times. V and J are TRBV12-3 or TRBV12-4 and TRBJ2-3; D unresolved. V was trimmed by 6 bases and J by 0 bases, leaving 10 bases between them. The CDR3 has 14 amino acids. As DNA, the CDR3 is TGTGCCAGCAGATTTAGGGCCAGCACAGATACGCAGTATTTT. This encodes CASRFRASTDTQYF.

This clonotype was counted between two and nine times. This sequence joins TRBV20-1 and TRBJ1-2; D is unclear. Trimming removed 4 bases from V and 0 bases from J, with 6 bases in between. The germline V gene has CDR1 DFQATT and CDR2 SNEGSKA (reference sequence). This CDR3 comprises 12 residues. The chain's CDR3 is CSATSANYGYTF. Here the CDR3 DNA reads TGCAGTGCTACTTCCGCTAACTATGGCTACACCTTC.

This clonotype was found a few times. The CDR3 spells CSVGTSGGRGEQFF. The CDR3 DNA follows: TGCAGCGTTGGCACTAGCGGGGGCCGGGGTGAGCAGTTCTTC. The J gene is TRBJ2-1, the V gene TRBV29-1; 11 bases line up with TRBD2. In germline, CDR1 is SQVTM, CDR2 ANQGSEA. Losses at the gene ends were 4 bases for V and 9 bases for J; bases not matched to a gene: 8. The CDR3 length is 14 residues.

This clonotype was detected many times. This chain uses TRBV2 with TRBJ2-1, with 9 positions matching TRBD1. There are 13 residues in the CDR3. Germline V gene lookup returns CDR1 SNHLY and CDR2 FYNNEI. The V and J ends lost 7 bases and 8 bases, in that order; junction bases with no gene match: 6. The CDR3 loop is CASNNRGRDEQFF. The CDR3 DNA reads as TGTGCCAGCAATAACAGGGGGCGCGATGAGCAGTTCTTC. Together with reference TRBV2 and TRBJ2-1, the CDR3 gives the full variable domain: EPEVTQTPSHQVTQMGQEVILRCVPISNHLYFYWYRQILGQKVEFLVSFYNNEISEKSEIFDDQFSVERPDGSNFTLKIRSTKLEDSAMYFCASNNRGRDEQFFGPGTRLTVL.

The chain carries TRBV6-2 or TRBV6-3 and TRBJ2-1; 14 bases match TRBD2. CDR3 length equals 20 residues. V lost 6 bases, J lost 0 bases, and 13 bases stayed unmatched. Germline loops: CDR1 MNHEY, CDR2 SVGEGT. CDR3 bases: TGTGCCAGCAGCCGGGGGCCGGGACTAGCGGGAGAAAGCTCCTACAATGAGCAGTTCTTC. Its translation: CASSRGPGLAGESSYNEQFF.

This clonotype occurred many times. The chain has TRBV7-2 and TRBJ2-5; D ambiguous. Germline CDR1 SGHTA, CDR2 FQGNSA. The CDR3 runs 11 residues. Trimming left V 7 bases short and J 2 bases short, with 5 bases between. CDR3 region: CASTLQETQYF. The CDR3 DNA is TGTGCCAGCACCCTACAAGAGACCCAGTACTTC.

This clonotype was observed a few times. The chain links TRBV6-2 or TRBV6-3 to TRBJ2-3, with 14 bases that match TRBD2. Per the germline V gene, CDR1 is MNHEY and CDR2 is SVGEGT. V lost 5 bases to trimming and J lost 3 bases; unmatched junction nucleotides: 13. The CDR3 covers 19 residues. The CDR3 DNA sequence: TGTGCCAGCAGTCTGTCCCTGGGACTAGCGGGAGTGGCTACAGATACGCAGTATTTT. Translated: CASSLSLGLAGVATDTQYF.